What follows is one T cell receptor (beta chain) and its context. Its antigen is undetermined. The sample originates from a study of T-cell memory formation after mild COVID-19. Study background: TCR clusters largely stayed donor specific. Study-level findings and limits: Pre-infection memory showed some responding clones, and this suggested that cross-reactive memory joined. Second-wave clones peaking on day 37 lacked confirmed SARS-CoV-2 specificity. Clones that contracted from day 15 to 85 were balanced CD4/CD8, while later expanders leaned CD4+.

A single record per CDR3 protein comes from TCRdb applying MiXCR to the 5' RACE reads. The table records roughly 200,000 distinct CDR3 sequences, more than 8% of them present only once. This CDR3 spans 15 amino acids. CDR1 is MNHEY and CDR2 is SVGEGT in the germline V gene. The ends lost 4 bases at V and 11 bases at J; junction bases unmatched: 15. The origin of this receptor is a young man who had mild COVID-19 (a few samples of this study predate the infection). Cell type and time point are not known. The chain has TRBV6-2 or TRBV6-3 and TRBJ1-1; 8 bases align to TRBD1. The sequenced sample consisted of PBMCs or a T cell subset sorted from them (not recorded which). The CDR3 region has the DNA TGTGCCAGCAGTTTCCAGGGGGCGCCCCCTGGGCAGGCTTTCTTT. As protein: CASSFQGAPPGQAFF.